This entry concerns a single TCR beta chain. Its antigen is not known. These data originate in a study of T cell responses to AZD1222 COVID-19 vaccine. CDR3 length: 12 residues. Per germline, CDR1 SGHAT and CDR2 FQNNGV. V was trimmed by 3 bases and J by 3 bases, leaving 3 bases between them. Generated by immunoSEQ multiplex PCR, the TCRdb table keeps only in-frame clones and is missing some. The data contain around 140,000 clones, about 92% of them singletons. Second-dose intervals near 4 or 12 weeks were combined. Findings and caveats of the study: Spike-specific TCR breadth and depth went up after people got two AZD1222 doses. With dominance at 160-218 and 743-854, vaccine-associated CD4 TCRs spanned spike. Sampling that yielded the repertoires occurred only after the peak T cell response.

This TCR was sampled from an adult who received the AZD1222 COVID-19 vaccine. Sequencing was performed on peripheral blood, taken 28 days after the second AZD1222 dose. The rearrangement links TRBV11-2 to TRBJ1-3; D is unresolved. In nucleotides, the CDR3 is TGTGCCAGCAGCTTTGGTGGAAACACCATATATTTT. Protein product: CASSFGGNTIYF. The whole variable domain, remainder taken from reference TRBV11-2 and TRBJ1-3, is EAGVAQSPRYKIIEKRQSVAFWCNPISGHATLYWYQQILGQGPKLLIQFQNNGVVDDSQLPKDRFSAERLKGVDSTLKIQPAKLEDSAVYLCASSFGGNTIYFGEGSWLTVV.